These T cell receptor beta chains were read from a single sample in a study of cytomegalovirus exposure and HLA in healthy donors. Only in-frame clones appear in the TCRdb table, and some are missing; sequencing was by immunoSEQ multiplex PCR. The repertoire holds 210,000 or so clones, with about nine tenths as singletons. Material: PBMCs. Source of these receptors: a man aged 30 to 45 in good health and CMV-seronegative. Both conserved end residues are part of each CDR3.

cdr3_length v_call cdr3_aa
14 TRBV27 CASSPSGPYNEQFF
12 TRBV29-1 CSGGQGGGEQYF
15 TRBV10-1 CASSESGTGFYEQYF
16 TRBV7-9 CSSSLGPDRENYGYTF
16 TRBV4-1 CASRRLAGAVTDTQYF
14 TRBV18 CASSPPDSSYEQYF
14 TRBV7-9 CASSQDRGGEKLFF
16 TRBV27 CASSLLPGQGSPGYTF
17 TRBV4-1 CASSPHTAGRNTGELFF
15 TRBV19 CASQDRWGINEKLFF
15 TRBV11-3 CASSPRMSSYNEQFF
14 TRBV28 CASSFIGENQPQHF
12 TRBV15 CATSGGSHEQYF
17 TRBV19 CASNQGPGDVGNQPQHF
15 TRBV7-9 CSSSPGGGVGETQYF
16 TRBV9 CASSTRAGGRSDTQYF
16 TRBV7-8 CASSRTPGQGLYEQYF
19 TRBV11-2 CASSLGWGGRGSSYNEQFF
16 TRBV5-6 CASSLGGTGNSSPLHF
15 TRBV2 CASSPLVGGFEKLFF
14 TRBV2 CASSEGGLRGTQYF
15 TRBV2 CASITPEGFNYGYTF
14 TRBV28 CASGRGGASAEAFF
15 TRBV25-1 CASSDLGNQGNTIYF
17 TRBV4-1 CASSQDFSGRVDSPLHF
15 TRBV10-3 CAISATQGGNQPQHF
15 TRBV27 CASSLRDRAVGELFF
13 TRBV6-6 CASSTQREDEQFF
15 TRBV5-8 CASSPLTDSNYGYTF
17 TRBV7-2 CASSLDRAGSGGNEQFF
18 TRBV27 CASSPGTPHVTTQETQYF
13 TRBV6-5 CASAPGGAGGYTF
17 TRBV2 CASSPMEGTVNYNEQFF
15 TRBV6-5 CASSYGQGAGDTQYF
18 TRBV4-1 CASSQVPLPAGGSYEQYF
18 TRBV4-3 CASSQLQQGVSYNSPLHF
13 TRBV5-4 CASSLGLPYEQYF
15 TRBV18 CASSLDGSSYNEQFF
15 TRBV30 CAWSLGVGLGTEAFF
13 TRBV29-1 CSGATGGYTEAFF
15 TRBV28 CASSPSGGSGNTIYF
11 TRBV7-2 CASVSSHEQYF
14 TRBV5-5 CASSLVAGHTEAFF
15 TRBV9 CASSTGGSGANVLTF
12 TRBV19 CASSIGNYEQYF
15 TRBV2 CASRVLAGSFYEQYF
15 TRBV7-9 CASSGSGTGVYEQYF
15 TRBV28 CASRKPGQGNYGYTF
14 TRBV27 CASSLPGGSYEQYF
14 TRBV10-2 CATQGGRTYTEAFF
16 TRBV15 CATSRAGPGPGQPQHF
19 TRBV6-1 CASSAIPGTSGSTTDTQYF
15 TRBV27 CASRPIGQSNQPQHF
15 TRBV6-6 CASSYGTGGAGELFF
14 TRBV19 CASSIGRGRTEQFF